The 12 T cell receptor beta chains given below trace back to one sample, sequenced in a study of technical replicates of blood from a handful of donors. Using immunoSEQ multiplex PCR, the repertoire was profiled, and TCRdb retains in-frame clones only, with some absent. This sample has 45,000 to 65,000 clones, with 94% found just once. The sequencing sample was made of T cells isolated from PBMCs. These receptors were obtained from a human donor in good health.

This rearrangement joins TRBV29-1 to TRBJ2-7, with 9 nucleotides matching TRBD2. The CDR3 contains 16 residues. V shed 7 bases, J shed 1 base, and the junction held 14 bases outside the gene matches. Germline lookup yields CDR1 SQVTM and CDR2 ANQGSEA. The CDR3 bases are TGCAGCGCACGACGGCCGACTAGCGGCGTTTCCTACGAGCAGTACTTC. This sequence encodes CSARRPTSGVSYEQYF.

The chain is built from TRBV10-3 and TRBJ2-3; maybe TRBD1 (6 bases). Germline lookup yields CDR1 ENHRY and CDR2 SYGVKD. V lost 0 bases and J lost 2, with 12 bases in between. CDR3 length: 16 residues. This CDR3 reads CAISESGQLNTDTQYF. CDR3 in DNA: TGTGCCATCAGTGAGTCTGGACAGCTAAACACAGATACGCAGTATTTT.

The chain carries TRBV28 and TRBJ2-7; 9 bases agree with TRBD1. Trimming cost V 5 bases and J 4 bases; bases outside gene matches: 6. The CDR3 runs to 14 residues. The germline V gene has CDR1 MDHEN and CDR2 SYDVKM. The CDR3 region is CASSPMGQGYEQYF. CDR3 coding DNA: TGTGCCAGCAGTCCGATGGGACAGGGATACGAGCAGTACTTC.

This chain links TRBV9 with TRBJ2-7, with D maybe TRBD2 (6 bases). Germline loops: CDR1 SGDLS, CDR2 YYNGEE. V gave up 0 bases and J gave up 2 bases, with 15 bases separating them. The length of the CDR3 is 16 residues. The CDR3 bases are TGTGCCAGCAGCGTAGGTTCGGGGGTGGGACCCTACGAGCAGTACTTC. This codes for CASSVGSGVGPYEQYF.

This chain uses TRBV5-4 with TRBJ2-7; 12 nucleotides line up with TRBD2. V was clipped by 6 bases and J by 9 bases; unmatched bases: 13. The CDR3 length is 15 residues. CDR1 is SGHNT, CDR2 YYREEE, per germline (reference sequence). This chain's CDR3 is CASTNRLAGVGGQYF. The CDR3 nucleotides are TGTGCCAGCACAAACCGACTAGCGGGAGTGGGTGGGCAGTACTTC.

This clone was recorded only once. The chain is built from TRBV28 and TRBJ2-7, with TRBD2 as a possible D gene (6 bases). Germline V gene lookup returns CDR1 MDHEN and CDR2 SYDVKM. The CDR3 has 14 residues. The germline V and J ends were trimmed by 10 bases and 2 bases, with 18 bases remaining between them. The DNA for the CDR3 is TGTGCCACCTCCAAGCGGCTAGCGCCCTACGAGCAGTACTTC. It is translated as CATSKRLAPYEQYF.

This clone was observed a single time. This chain uses TRBV14 with TRBJ1-2; D not resolved. The CDR3 extends over 14 amino acids. V was shortened by 4 bases and J by 8 bases, with 17 bases between the two germline ends. Per the germline V gene, CDR1 is SGHDN and CDR2 is FVKESK. The DNA of the CDR3 is TGTGCCAGCAGCCCAAGTACCGTAATCAGAGGCTACACCTTC. Its translation: CASSPSTVIRGYTF.

The chain links TRBV5-1 to TRBJ2-7; 7 bases map to TRBD2. V shed 0 bases and J 2 bases; nucleotides not matched to a gene: 5. Germline values: CDR1 SGHRS, CDR2 YFSETQ. This CDR3 spans 15 amino acids. CDR3 sequence (DNA): TGCGCCAGCAGCTTGGATCCTAGCGGAACCTACGAGCAGTACTTC. Protein product: CASSLDPSGTYEQYF.

This chain uses TRBV7-6 with TRBJ2-7; no clear D gene. There are 13 residues in the CDR3. Trimming removed 10 bases at V and 4 bases at J, with 17 bases between. The germline CDR1 and CDR2 sequences are SGHVS and FNYEAQ. The CDR3 is CATASDPGYEQYF. In DNA, the CDR3 is TGTGCCACCGCCAGCGACCCGGGTTACGAGCAGTACTTC.

This clone was counted once. V and J are TRBV5-1 and TRBJ2-3; 9 positions match TRBD1. Germline V CDR1 and CDR2: SGHRS, YFSETQ. After removal of 2 bases from V and 2 bases from J, the junction contained 6 bases not matched to a gene. The CDR3 is made up of 16 amino acids. CDR3 residues: CASSFAGTGFTDTQYF. The CDR3 nucleotides read TGCGCCAGCAGCTTTGCGGGGACAGGGTTCACAGATACGCAGTATTTT.

The CDR3 sequence is CASSLFWGDDNEQFF. In nucleotides, the CDR3 is TGTGCCAGCAGTTTATTCTGGGGCGACGACAATGAGCAGTTCTTC. The chain is built from TRBV28 and TRBJ2-1, with D possibly TRBD1 on 5 matching bases. V was pared by 1 base and J by 5 bases, with 12 bases between. The length of the CDR3 is 15 residues. CDR1 and CDR2 from the germline V gene are MDHEN and SYDVKM.

J is TRBJ2-1 and V is TRBV5-1; 9 nucleotides line up with TRBD2. With 0 bases clipped from V and 8 bases from J, the junction kept 12 bases outside the gene matches. The CDR3 sequence is 17 residues long. Per germline, CDR1 SGHRS and CDR2 YFSETQ. The CDR3, as DNA: TGCGCCAGCAGCTTGGCCTTGGCGGGAGGGCCTGGGGATGAGCAGTTCTTC. It yields the protein CASSLALAGGPGDEQFF.